This T cell receptor (beta chain) was documented in a study of cytotoxic CD8 clonotypes in ibrutinib-treated CLL. On the study more broadly: Median treatment time before response sampling was eleven to twelve months, range 6 to 36. Broader study findings: There were differences in sampling times between sustained-remission and progressing patients.

Comments on this clone: Its antigen remains unknown.

About 2.2 micrograms of genomic DNA, which was extracted from cryopreserved PBMCs, served as the material used for the TCR beta libraries. V was pared by 10 bases and J by 0 bases, with 12 bases between. CDR1 is KGHSH, CDR2 LQKENI, per germline. The length of the CDR3 is 13 residues. Assay: immunoSEQ multiplex PCR; the TCRdb copy retains only in-frame clones and omits some. The repertoire has about 160,000 clones, 81% of them found once; the top ten carry under 2.5%. This chain connects TRBV18 to TRBJ1-2; tentatively, D is TRBD1 (5 bases). This clonotype originated in a human donor with chronic lymphocytic leukemia. Source: PBMCs, taken after 12 months of ibrutinib treatment. DNA for the CDR3: TGTGCCACCCACAGGAGTTCTAACTATGGCTACACCTTC. It is translated as CATHRSSNYGYTF.